This T cell receptor (beta chain) was profiled in a study of blood T cell repertoires in COVID-19. Study-level information: Acute-phase and convalescent COVID-19 samples originated in the United States, Italy and Spain.

After removal of 4 bases from V and 8 bases from J, the junction contained 10 bases not matched to a gene. Germline CDR1 SQVTM, CDR2 ANQGSEA. The CDR3 covers 14 residues. In the original workflow: Reference gene primer amplification gave estimated nucleated cell counts. The data were produced by immunoSEQ multiplex PCR, yet TCRdb's version contains in-frame clones alone and is incomplete. V and J calls and clone size are given by that table; D and trimming were obtained from the DNA. The table records about 120,000 clones, around 83% of them present only once. The chain employs TRBV29-1 and TRBJ1-2; 10 bases agree with TRBD1. Source material: peripheral blood. The sequence derives from a man between 60 and 70 years old with acute or convalescent COVID-19. The CDR3 reads CSVALGTGVVGYTF. CDR3 DNA: TGCAGCGTTGCCTTGGGGACAGGGGTAGTGGGCTACACCTTC. The full variable domain, in which reference TRBV29-1 and TRBJ1-2 provide the parts outside the CDR3, is SAVISQKPSRDICQRGTSLTIQCQVDSQVTMMFWYRQQPGQSLTLIATANQGSEATYESGFVIDKFPISRPNLTFSTLTVSNMSPEDSSIYLCSVALGTGVVGYTFGSGTRLTVV.